Presented here are 5 T cell receptor beta chains from one specimen sequenced in a study of cytomegalovirus exposure and HLA in healthy donors. PCR was performed using 60 Vbeta and 13 Jbeta primers. Sequencing was performed with immunoSEQ multiplex PCR; in TCRdb, only in-frame clones are kept and a portion is missing. The sample carries around 140,000 clones, 75% to 85% recorded once. The sequenced sample was PBMCs. These receptors all come from a female donor in good health and CMV-seropositive.

The rearrangement uses TRBV28 and TRBJ2-6, with D hard to call. Per the germline V gene, CDR1 is MDHEN and CDR2 is SYDVKM. V lost 5 bases to trimming and J lost 2 bases, with 7 bases between them. The CDR3 sequence is 14 residues long. The CDR3 DNA reads as TGTGCCAGCAGTCCCGTAACTGGGGCCAACGTCCTGACTTTC. This sequence encodes CASSPVTGANVLTF. The full variable domain, completed using reference TRBV28 and TRBJ2-6, is DVKVTQSSRYLVKRTGEKVFLECVQDMDHENMFWYRQDPGLGLRLIYFSYDVKMKEKGDIPEGYSVSREKKERFSLILESASTNQTSMYLCASSPVTGANVLTFGAGSRLTVL.

This clone was observed a few times. The rearrangement joins TRBV6-1 to TRBJ2-5; D may be TRBD1 (6 bases). Germline values: CDR1 MNHNS, CDR2 SASEGT. V dropped 6 bases and J dropped 0 bases, with 14 bases sitting between them. This CDR3 has 15 residues. CDR3 loop: CASRPTGPYQETQYF. The DNA of the CDR3 is TGTGCCAGCAGACCGACAGGACCGTACCAAGAGACCCAGTACTTC.

The genes are TRBV4-1 and TRBJ2-1; D perhaps matches TRBD2 (6 bases). CDR1 and CDR2 from the germline V gene are MGHRA and YSYEKL. The CDR3 length is 16 residues. Trimming cost V 3 bases and J 9 bases, with 21 bases left between them. CDR3 DNA sequence: TGCGCCAGCAGCCACCCTGGATTGCGGGACTTCGGTGAGCAGTTCTTC. This encodes CASSHPGLRDFGEQFF.

DNA of the CDR3: TGCGCCAGCAGCTCTTACACGGGTGAAGAGACCCAGTACTTC. It translates to CASSSYTGEETQYF. The V gene is TRBV5-1, the J gene TRBJ2-5; D is unclear. The length of the CDR3 is 14 residues. Germline V lookup: CDR1 SGHRS, CDR2 YFSETQ. The V end lost 3 bases, the J end lost 3 bases, and 12 bases lay between the germline ends.

Here the CDR3 DNA reads TGTGCCAGCTCACCCCCGATTGACAGAGGACAAGAGACCCAGTACTTC. This gives the protein CASSPPIDRGQETQYF. This chain links TRBV18 with TRBJ2-5, with D perhaps TRBD1 (5 bases). The V end was cut by 3 bases, the J end by 2 bases, with 16 bases between. From germline, CDR1 is KGHSH and CDR2 LQKENI. The CDR3 covers 16 residues.